The 16 T cell receptor beta chains reported below all come from one sample, sequenced in a study of cytomegalovirus exposure and HLA in healthy donors. Vbeta (60) and Jbeta (13) primers were used in the PCR. Repertoires were generated with immunoSEQ multiplex PCR, while TCRdb's copy carries only in-frame clones and drops some. The sample lists under 130,000 clones, about 79% occurring once. The sequenced sample consisted of PBMCs. The receptors were sampled from a man aged 50 to 60 in good health and CMV-seropositive.

The chain recombines TRBV7-2 with TRBJ2-7, with 7 bases lining up with TRBD1. J was trimmed by 2 bases and V by 5 bases; bases with no gene match: 12. Germline lookup yields CDR1 SGHTA and CDR2 FQGNSA. The length of the CDR3 is 16 residues. The CDR3 region is CASSQYQGQIAYEQYF. DNA of the CDR3: TGTGCCAGCAGCCAGTACCAGGGACAGATTGCCTACGAGCAGTACTTC.

This chain links TRBV10-2 with TRBJ2-7, with 13 bases that match TRBD2. The germline gives CDR1 WSHSY, CDR2 SAAADI. The length of the CDR3 is 14 residues. With 7 bases clipped from V and 4 bases from J, the junction kept 4 bases outside the gene matches. The CDR3 loop reads CASTELAGGYEQYF. The CDR3 DNA reads TGCGCCAGCACGGAACTAGCGGGAGGGTACGAGCAGTACTTC.

The genes are TRBV5-1 and TRBJ1-4; tentative D call: TRBD1 (5 bases). The V and J ends lost 4 bases and 8 bases respectively, with 12 bases between them. Germline V CDR1 and CDR2: SGHRS, YFSETQ. This CDR3 spans 13 amino acids. CDR3: CASSGGSGEKLFF. CDR3 in DNA: TGCGCCAGCAGCGGGGGGTCGGGGGAAAAACTGTTTTTT.

The chain links TRBV4-1 to TRBJ1-5; D is uncertain. CDR1 and CDR2 from the germline V gene are MGHRA and YSYEKL. The CDR3 sequence is 13 residues long. V was trimmed by 0 bases and J by 5 bases, leaving 5 bases between them. The CDR3 coding sequence is TGCGCCAGCAGCCAAGACAGTTATCAGCCCCAGCATTTT. It codes for CASSQDSYQPQHF.

This chain connects TRBV5-4 to TRBJ2-3, with 8 bases identical to TRBD2. The CDR3 is made up of 16 amino acids. After removal of 4 bases from V and 0 bases from J, the junction contained 7 bases not matched to a gene. CDR1 is SGHNT, CDR2 YYREEE, per germline (reference sequence). CDR3 amino acids: CASSTGLAGSTDTQYF. CDR3 DNA: TGTGCCAGCAGCACCGGACTAGCAGGGAGCACAGATACGCAGTATTTT.

CDR3 nucleotide sequence: TGTGCCAGCTCAAGTATTAGCGGGGATACGATTGAGCAGTTCTTC. It codes for CASSSISGDTIEQFF. The chain joins TRBV18 to TRBJ2-1; 8 bases are shared with TRBD2. There are 15 residues in the CDR3. Trimming took 5 bases from V and 9 from J; bases not matched to a gene: 12. Germline V CDR1 and CDR2: KGHSH, LQKENI. Variable domain in full (rest from reference TRBV18 and TRBJ2-1): NAGVMQNPRHLVRRRGQEARLRCSPMKGHSHVYWYRQLPEEGLKFMVYLQKENIIDESGMPKERFSAEFPKEGPSILRIQQVVRGDSAAYFCASSSISGDTIEQFFGPGTRLTVL.

This clone was observed a single time. The chain is built from TRBV30 and TRBJ1-2; D is perhaps TRBD1 (6 bases). CDR1 and CDR2 from the germline V gene are GTSNPN and SVGIG (reference sequence). CDR3 length: 13 amino acids. The V end lost 3 bases, the J end lost 8 bases, and 16 bases lay between the germline ends. CDR3 residues: CAWSRPGGLGYTF. The CDR3, as DNA: TGTGCCTGGAGCCGACCCGGGGGGCTAGGCTACACCTTC.

The chain combines TRBV7-8 with TRBJ2-5, with D possibly matching TRBD2 (6 bases). Germline values: CDR1 SGHVS, CDR2 FQNEAQ. The CDR3 extends over 13 amino acids. With 7 bases removed from V and 7 bases from J, the gap between germline ends came to 16 bases. In DNA, the CDR3 is TGTGCCAGCACCCACGGGAGTCACGGGACCCAGTACTTC. Translated: CASTHGSHGTQYF.

This clone was observed a handful of times. The chain employs TRBV6-1 and TRBJ1-1, with no clear D. Germline CDR1 MNHNS, CDR2 SASEGT. CDR3 length: 14 amino acids. Trimming pared 9 bases from V and 0 bases from J, leaving 14 bases between. CDR3 DNA sequence: TGTGCCAGTGGGCGTACGTTCTTGAACACTGAAGCTTTCTTT. Its protein is CASGRTFLNTEAFF.

The chain employs TRBV7-3 and TRBJ1-3; D might be TRBD1 (6 bases). Germline V gene sequence: CDR1 SGHTA, CDR2 FQGTGA. The V end was cut by 2 bases, the J end by 4 bases, with 15 bases between. The CDR3 loop spans 16 amino acids. CDR3 residues: CASSLSGGASGNTIYF. For the CDR3, the DNA is TGTGCCAGCAGCTTATCGGGGGGGGCAAGCGGAAACACCATATATTTT.

The chain is built from TRBV5-1 and TRBJ1-2; TRBD1 agrees at 10 bases. The germline V gene encodes CDR1 SGHRS and CDR2 YFSETQ. The J segment lost 2 bases and the V segment lost 3 bases, leaving 7 bases of the junction unmatched. The CDR3 loop spans 16 amino acids. The CDR3 DNA reads TGCGCCAGCAGCTCAGACAGGGGGCGCGCGAACTATGGCTACACCTTC. Protein product: CASSSDRGRANYGYTF.

The chain recombines TRBV2 with TRBJ1-1, with TRBD1 matching 7 bases. The V gene's germline CDR1 is SNHLY and CDR2 FYNNEI. This CDR3 has 15 amino acids. V lost 5 bases, J lost 5 bases, and 11 bases stayed unmatched. CDR3 nucleotides: TGTGCCAGCAGTCAGGTGACAGGGTTGGGAACTGAAGCTTTCTTT. This translates into CASSQVTGLGTEAFF.

This chain joins TRBV4-1 and TRBJ2-2, with D maybe TRBD2 (7 bases). This CDR3 contains 16 residues. V was trimmed by 0 bases and J by 5 bases, leaving 13 bases between them. Germline CDR1 and CDR2: MGHRA and YSYEKL. The CDR3 region has the DNA TGCGCCAGCAGCCAAGATCGGGGGGCATGGACCGGGGAGCTGTTTTTT. This codes for CASSQDRGAWTGELFF.

This chain links TRBV6-1 with TRBJ1-2, with a tentative D call TRBD1 (5 bases). Trimming removed 4 bases at V and 1 base at J, with 7 bases between. This CDR3 spans 13 amino acids. Germline values: CDR1 MNHNS, CDR2 SASEGT. The DNA of the CDR3 is TGTGCCAGCAGTGGACAGTTTAACTATGGCTACACCTTC. Translating gives CASSGQFNYGYTF.

This sequence joins TRBV14 and TRBJ2-1; TRBD1 matches 12 bases. The CDR3 loop spans 17 amino acids. The trim removed 4 bases at V and 8 bases at J, leaving 12 bases unmatched. CDR1 SGHDN and CDR2 FVKESK come from the germline V gene. The CDR3 region has the DNA TGTGCCAGCAGCCTTCGGAAAGGGACAGGGGGCGGGGATGAGCAGTTCTTC. This codes for CASSLRKGTGGGDEQFF.

This clone counts as medium-sized. The chain's CDR3 is CATTSPSGDPNEQFF. The CDR3 coding sequence is TGTGCCACCACATCGCCTAGCGGGGACCCCAATGAGCAGTTCTTC. The J gene is TRBJ2-1, the V gene TRBV19, with TRBD2 matching 9 bases. Germline lookup yields CDR1 LNHDA and CDR2 SQIVND (reference sequence). V shed 10 bases, J shed 6 bases, and the junction held 13 bases outside the gene matches. CDR3 length: 15 amino acids.